This section outlines one TCR beta chain sequence together with its context. Antigen: not known. CDR3 length: 12 amino acids. Germline lookup yields CDR1 LNHDA and CDR2 SQIVND (reference sequence). V dropped 7 bases and J dropped 5; count of bases not matched to a gene: 2. This entry is derived from a study of T cell responses to AZD1222 COVID-19 vaccine. General study points: Seropositive AZD1222 recipients at baseline numbered only five or six. The study found vaccine-associated CD4 TCRs spanning spike, dominant at 160-218 and 743-854.

Here immunoSEQ multiplex PCR was the method, and the copy in TCRdb shows in-frame clones only, minus some. The table records about 100,000 clones, approximately 87% of them present only once. The chain joins TRBV19 to TRBJ1-2, with 9 bases matching TRBD1. The specimen comprised peripheral blood, sampled on day 0 of AZD1222 vaccination. The source is an adult in good health. The CDR3: CASTGQGYGYTF. In nucleotides, the CDR3 is TGTGCCAGTACGGGACAGGGATATGGCTACACCTTC.